This paragraph reports one T cell receptor (beta chain). This record belongs to a study of blood T cell repertoires in COVID-19. Data came from immunoSEQ multiplex PCR; TCRdb stores just in-frame clones and leaves some out. Among 260,000 or so clones listed, more than 80% were seen once. The sequence derives from a woman older than 75 with COVID-19, enrolled during active disease. The sample comprised peripheral blood.

The CDR3 here is CASRIPGQSYGYTF. CDR3 nucleotide sequence: TGTGCCAGTAGGATACCGGGACAGAGCTATGGCTACACCTTC. The chain carries TRBV19 and TRBJ1-2; 7 bases align to TRBD1. This CDR3 is built from 14 residues. V was clipped by 6 bases and J by 4 bases; unmatched bases: 8. Germline CDR1 and CDR2: LNHDA and SQIVND (reference sequence).